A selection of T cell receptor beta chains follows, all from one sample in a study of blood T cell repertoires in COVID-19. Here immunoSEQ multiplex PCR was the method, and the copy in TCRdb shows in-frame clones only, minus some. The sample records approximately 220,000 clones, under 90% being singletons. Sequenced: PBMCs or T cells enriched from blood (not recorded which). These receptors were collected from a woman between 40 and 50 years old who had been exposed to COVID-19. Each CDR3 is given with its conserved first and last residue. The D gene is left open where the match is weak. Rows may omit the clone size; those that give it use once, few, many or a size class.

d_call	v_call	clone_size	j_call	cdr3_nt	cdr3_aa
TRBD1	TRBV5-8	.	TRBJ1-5	TGTGCCAGCAGCTTGACAGGGGGTAGACAGCCCCAGCATTTT	CASSLTGGRQPQHF
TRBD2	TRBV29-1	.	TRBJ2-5	TGCAGCGTGTCCCCCGGGACTAGGGTGGAGACCCAGTACTTC	CSVSPGTRVETQYF
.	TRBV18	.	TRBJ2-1	TGTGCCAGCTCACAACGTTCCCGGGGGACCTCCTACAATGAGCAGTTCTTC	CASSQRSRGTSYNEQFF
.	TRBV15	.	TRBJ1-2	TGTGCCACCAGGGGAGATGCGACCCCGAGTGGCTATGGCTACACCTTC	CATRGDATPSGYGYTF
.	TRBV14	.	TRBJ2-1	TGTGCCAGCAGGGTAGGGGGTTCCTACAATGAGCAGTTCTTC	CASRVGGSYNEQFF
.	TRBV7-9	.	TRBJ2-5	TGTGCCAGCAGTTCCGGTCCGGGAGAAGAGACCCAGTACTTC	CASSSGPGEETQYF
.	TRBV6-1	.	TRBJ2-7	TGTGCCAGCAGTGAAAACCCCTATCCTGATCGTTACGAGCAGTACTTC	CASSENPYPDRYEQYF
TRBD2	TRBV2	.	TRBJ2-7	TGTGCCAGCAGGGTTGGGGAGGGAAGCTCCTACGAGCAGTACTTC	CASRVGEGSSYEQYF
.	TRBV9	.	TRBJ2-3	TGTGCCAGCAGCTCACCTAGGGGCTTCACAGATACGCAGTATTTT	CASSSPRGFTDTQYF
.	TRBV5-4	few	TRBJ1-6	TGTGCCAGCAGCTTTCTCGGACAGACAAATTCACCCCTCCACTTT	CASSFLGQTNSPLHF
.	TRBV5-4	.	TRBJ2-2	TGTGCCAGCAAATCTGGACAGTCGAACACCGGGGAGCTGTTTTTT	CASKSGQSNTGELFF
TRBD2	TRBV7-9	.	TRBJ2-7	TGTGCCAGCAGCCCGGGCGTGGCTAGCGGACCCGAAACCTACGAGCAGTACTTC	CASSPGVASGPETYEQYF
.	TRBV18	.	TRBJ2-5	TGTGCCAGCTCACTCGGGTCGTTCGTAGGAGAGACCCAGTACTTC	CASSLGSFVGETQYF
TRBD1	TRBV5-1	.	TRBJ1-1	TGCGCCAGCAGCTCCCCGGGACAGGGACAAAACACTGAAGCTTTCTTT	CASSSPGQGQNTEAFF
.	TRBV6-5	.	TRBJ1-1	TGTGCCAGCCGGGAGGGGGGCAGGAGGGGCACTGAAGCTTTCTTT	CASREGGRRGTEAFF
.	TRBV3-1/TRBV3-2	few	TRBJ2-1	TGTGCCAGCAGCCAAGGGGACGGGGGTTTCAATGAGCAGTTCTTC	CASSQGDGGFNEQFF
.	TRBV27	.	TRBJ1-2	TGTGCCAGCAGTTCGGCCGGGGGGGCAAGGTTTGGCTACACCTTC	CASSSAGGARFGYTF
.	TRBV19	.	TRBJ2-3	TGTGCCAGTAAGCCACAGCCTAGCACAGATACGCAGTATTTT	CASKPQPSTDTQYF
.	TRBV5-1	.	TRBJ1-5	TGCGCCAGCAGCCCGACGGCACAGGGACCCTGGAGCAATCAGCCCCAGCATTTT	CASSPTAQGPWSNQPQHF
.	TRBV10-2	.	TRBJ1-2	TGCGCCAGCACACCTACTAACTATGGCTACACCTTC	CASTPTNYGYTF
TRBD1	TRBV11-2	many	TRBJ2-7	TGTGCCAGCAGCTCCCTAAGCGGGGACAGGGGGCGGTACGAGCAGTACTTC	CASSSLSGDRGRYEQYF
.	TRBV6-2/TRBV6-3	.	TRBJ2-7	TGTGCCAGCAGCCCTTTCCCCGGACAGATCTACGAGCAGTACTTC	CASSPFPGQIYEQYF
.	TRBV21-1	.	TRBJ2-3	TGTGCCAGCAGCACCCTGAGCGGGGACATTCCTCTCACAGATACGCAGTATTTT	CASSTLSGDIPLTDTQYF
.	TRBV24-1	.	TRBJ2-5	TGTGCCACCAGTGATTTCGGGGAGACCCAGTACTTC	CATSDFGETQYF
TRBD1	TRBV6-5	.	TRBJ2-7	TGTGCCAGCAGTCCCGGGACAGGGAGGTATGAGCAGTACTTC	CASSPGTGRYEQYF
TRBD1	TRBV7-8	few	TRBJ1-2	TGTGCCAGCAGCTCGCGACAGGGTGGCGGCTACACCTTC	CASSSRQGGGYTF
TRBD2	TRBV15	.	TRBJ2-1	TGTGCCACCAGCAGACCGACTAGCGGGGGGCACAATGAGCAGTTCTTC	CATSRPTSGGHNEQFF
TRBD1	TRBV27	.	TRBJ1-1	TGTGCCAGCAGTTTATGGGGACAGGGCACTGAAGCTTTCTTT	CASSLWGQGTEAFF
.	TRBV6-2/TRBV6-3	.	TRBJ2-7	TGTGCCAGCAGCGCCCCGGACTTCACTCTCTCCTACGAGCAGTACTTC	CASSAPDFTLSYEQYF
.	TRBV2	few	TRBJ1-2	TGTGCCAGCAGTCCGGGGGGGATTGGAGGCTACACCTTC	CASSPGGIGGYTF
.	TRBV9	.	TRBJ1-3	TGTGCCAGCAGCGTAGAGTCTAACCATGCTGGTGGAAACACCATATATTTT	CASSVESNHAGGNTIYF
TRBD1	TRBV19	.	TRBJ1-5	TGTGCCAGTAGTATAAGGGACAGGGCGTCTAATCAGCCCCAGCATTTT	CASSIRDRASNQPQHF
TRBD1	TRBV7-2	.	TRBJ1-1	TGTGCCAGCAGTCTCCAGGGGGCGAACACTGAAGCTTTCTTT	CASSLQGANTEAFF
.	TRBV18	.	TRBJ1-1	TGTGCCAGCTCACCTACGACAGCCATGAACACTGAAGCTTTCTTT	CASSPTTAMNTEAFF
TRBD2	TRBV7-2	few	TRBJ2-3	TGTGCCAGCAGCTTAGGAGGCGGGGGGGGAAATACGCAGTATTTT	CASSLGGGGGNTQYF
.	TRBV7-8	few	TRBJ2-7	TGTGCCAGCAGCTTAGGACAGTCCCCCTACGAGCAGTACTTC	CASSLGQSPYEQYF
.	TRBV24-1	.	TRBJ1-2	TGTGCCACCAGTGATTTCAGGGGCTATGGCTACACCTTC	CATSDFRGYGYTF